This T cell receptor (beta chain) derives from a study of blood T cell repertoires in COVID-19. Study information: Sample material is recorded as cDNA or gDNA derived from T cells, B-cell-depleted T cells, or PBMCs.

Original methodology: Amplification of reference gene primers provided the estimated nucleated cell counts. Profiling relied on immunoSEQ multiplex PCR, and the TCRdb table lists in-frame clones only, not all of them. The DNA was the basis for D and trimming; V, J and clone size are from that table. The sample includes roughly 330,000 clones, more than 70% of them seen just once. Germline lookup yields CDR1 MNHEY and CDR2 SVGAGI. Trimming removed 0 bases at V and 7 bases at J, with 12 bases between. The CDR3 sequence is 14 residues long. This study enrolled people aged about 18 to 100 from about two dozen US geographic areas. For recovered donors of Cohort 3, there were two negative PCRs, clearance, or symptom resolution.

V and J are TRBV6-5 and TRBJ2-5; TRBD1 might be the D (6 bases). This receptor was obtained from a woman younger than 45 who had recovered from COVID-19. Sequenced sample: PBMCs or T cells enriched from blood (not recorded which). Here the CDR3 reads CASSYSTIRGTQYF. The DNA of the CDR3 is TGTGCCAGCAGTTACTCCACTATCAGGGGGACCCAGTACTTC.